This T cell receptor (beta chain) comes out of a study of T cell clones after liver transplantation. Study as a whole: TCRbeta sequencing after a pre-transplant mixed lymphocyte reaction identified graft-donor-reactive clones, later tracked in post-transplant blood. Standard immunosuppression, with no induction, continued until 12-24 months after transplant. Apart from a few HCV-positive recipients, transplants were for non-autoimmune, non-viral reasons. Study results and limitations: Small, mixed patient groups and varying post-transplant times limit these conclusions.

Some clones are missing from TCRdb's copy, which holds only in-frame ones; the method was immunoSEQ multiplex PCR. The sample has tens of thousands of clones, roughly 80% seen once. Unmatched junction bases numbered 9, after V lost 5 bases and J lost 9 bases. This CDR3 is 14 amino acids long. Germline CDR1 is SNHLY and CDR2 is FYNNEI. This clone was detected only a few times. As yet, its antigen is unknown. The sequence came from a human patient who received a liver transplant. The graft donor may have given rise to some T cells. The chain recombines TRBV2 with TRBJ2-1, with 8 bases fitting TRBD2. Source: CD4+ T cells from blood, taken approximately 45 months after liver transplant. The CDR3: CASSPGLAGGEQFF. The CDR3 DNA is TGTGCCAGCAGTCCAGGACTAGCTGGGGGTGAGCAGTTCTTC.